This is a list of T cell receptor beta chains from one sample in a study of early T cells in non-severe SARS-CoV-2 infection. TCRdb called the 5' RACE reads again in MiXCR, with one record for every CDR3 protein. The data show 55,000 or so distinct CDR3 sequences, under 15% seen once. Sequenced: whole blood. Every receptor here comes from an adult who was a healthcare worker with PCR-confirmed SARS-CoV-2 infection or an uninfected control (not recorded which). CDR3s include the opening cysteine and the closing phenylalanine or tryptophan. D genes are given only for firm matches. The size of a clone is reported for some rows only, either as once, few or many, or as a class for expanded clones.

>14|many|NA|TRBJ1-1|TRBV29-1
TGCAGCGTAGGACAAGGGACGGTGAACACTGAAGCTTTCTTT
CSVGQGTVNTEAFF
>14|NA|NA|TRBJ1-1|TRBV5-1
TGCGCCAGCAGCTTTAAGCAGGGCTTGACTGAAGCTTTCTTT
CASSFKQGLTEAFF
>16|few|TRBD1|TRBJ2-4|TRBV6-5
TGTGCCAGCAGTTATGTGACCGGGACAGCTAAAAACATTCAGTACTTC
CASSYVTGTAKNIQYF
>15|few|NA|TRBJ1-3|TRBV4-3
TGCGCCAGCAGCCAAGACTCGGGGGACGGAAACACCATATATTTT
CASSQDSGDGNTIYF
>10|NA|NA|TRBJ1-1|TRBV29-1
TGCAGCGGGTGGAACACTGAAGCTTTCTTT
CSGWNTEAFF
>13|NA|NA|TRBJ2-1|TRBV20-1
TGCAGTGCCCCTCGGTGGAGCGGCAATGAGCAGTTCTTC
CSAPRWSGNEQFF
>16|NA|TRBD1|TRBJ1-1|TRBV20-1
TGCAGTGCTAGTCTAGGGGCAGGGGGGATGAACACTGAAGCTTTCTTT
CSASLGAGGMNTEAFF
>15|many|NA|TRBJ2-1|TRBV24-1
TGTGCCACCAGTCAGGGGCCCCGGTTCTACAATGAGCAGTTCTTC
CATSQGPRFYNEQFF
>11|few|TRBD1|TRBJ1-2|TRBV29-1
TGCAGCGGGAGGACAGGGGACGGCTACACCTTC
CSGRTGDGYTF
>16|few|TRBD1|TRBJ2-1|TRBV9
TGTGCCAGCAGCCCCACAGGGGGTAGCTCCTACAATGAGCAGTTCTTC
CASSPTGGSSYNEQFF
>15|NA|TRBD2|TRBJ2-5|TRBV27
TGTGCCAGCAGCCAAGTAGGACTAGCGGAAGAGACCCAGTACTTC
CASSQVGLAEETQYF
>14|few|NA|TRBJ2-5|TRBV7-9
TGTGCCAGCAGCCCGCATGGGACAAAAGAGACCCAGTACTTC
CASSPHGTKETQYF
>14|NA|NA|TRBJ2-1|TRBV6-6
TGTGCCAGCAGTGACCCCCAGGGGTACAATGAGCAGTTCTTC
CASSDPQGYNEQFF
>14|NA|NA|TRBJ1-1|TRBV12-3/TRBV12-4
TGTGCCAGCAGTTCCCGACTAGAGAACACTGAAGCTTTCTTT
CASSSRLENTEAFF
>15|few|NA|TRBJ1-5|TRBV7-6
TGTGCCAGCAGCCTGGAACTGGGGTTCAATCAGCCCCAGCATTTT
CASSLELGFNQPQHF
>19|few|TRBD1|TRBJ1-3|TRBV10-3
TGTGCCATCAGTGAGTTTGGGACAGGGACGTCTCGCTCTGGAAACACCATATATTTT
CAISEFGTGTSRSGNTIYF
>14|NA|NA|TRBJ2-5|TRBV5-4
TGTGCCAGCAGCTCTGGGGCGGGGAGGGAGACCCAGTACTTC
CASSSGAGRETQYF
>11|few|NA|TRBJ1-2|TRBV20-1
TGCAGTGGCAGGGAGGACTATGGCTACACCTTC
CSGREDYGYTF
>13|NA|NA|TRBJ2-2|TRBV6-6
TGTGCCAGCAGGCCCCGGGGGTTCGGGGAGCTGTTTTTT
CASRPRGFGELFF
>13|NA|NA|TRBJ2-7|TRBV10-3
TGTGCCATCAGTGCACAGGACGGTTACGAGCAGTACTTC
CAISAQDGYEQYF
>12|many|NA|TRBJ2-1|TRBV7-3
TGTGCCAGCAGCCCCGGGCGCAATGAGCAGTTCTTC
CASSPGRNEQFF
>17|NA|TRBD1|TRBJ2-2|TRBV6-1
TGTGCCAGCAGTGATACCGGACAGGGTATCTTCGCCGGGGAGCTGTTTTTT
CASSDTGQGIFAGELFF
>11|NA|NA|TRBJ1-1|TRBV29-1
TGCAGCTCGAGGGTGAACACTGAAGCTTTCTTT
CSSRVNTEAFF
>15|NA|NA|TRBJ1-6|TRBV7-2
TGTGCCAGCAGAACCGGGACGGATTATAATTCACCCCTCCACTTT
CASRTGTDYNSPLHF
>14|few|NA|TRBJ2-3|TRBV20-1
TGCAGTGCGGTGGGCCAACGGGGCACAGATACGCAGTATTTT
CSAVGQRGTDTQYF
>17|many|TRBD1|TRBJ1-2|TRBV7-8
TGTGCCAGCAGCAAACGGGACAGGGGAGCCTACGACTATGGCTACACCTTC
CASSKRDRGAYDYGYTF
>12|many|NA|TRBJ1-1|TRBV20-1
TGCAGTGCAAGATCCAGGGACACTGAAGCTTTCTTT
CSARSRDTEAFF
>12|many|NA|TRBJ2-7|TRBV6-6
TGTGCCAGCAGCCAACTCGGCTACGAGCAGTACTTC
CASSQLGYEQYF
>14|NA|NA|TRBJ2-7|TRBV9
TGTGCCAGCAGCGTACGGGGGACGCCCTACGAGCAGTACTTC
CASSVRGTPYEQYF
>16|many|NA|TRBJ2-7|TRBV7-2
TGTGCCAGCAGCAAAGAGAGGCGGGGGCCCCTCCAGGAGCAGTACTTC
CASSKERRGPLQEQYF
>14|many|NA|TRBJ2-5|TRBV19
TGTGCCAGTAGTATTCAGCAGAGGGAAGAGACCCAGTACTTC
CASSIQQREETQYF
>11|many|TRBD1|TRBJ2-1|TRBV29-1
TGCAGCGTTGAAAGGGGACAGGGGCAGTTCTTC
CSVERGQGQFF
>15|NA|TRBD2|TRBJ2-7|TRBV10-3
TGTGCCATCAGTGAGGGGACTAGCGGGACCTACGAGCAGTACTTC
CAISEGTSGTYEQYF
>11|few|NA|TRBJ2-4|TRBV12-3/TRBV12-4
TGTGCCAGCAGTTTAGCGGACATTCAGTACTTC
CASSLADIQYF
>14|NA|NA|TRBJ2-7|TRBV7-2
TGTGCCAGCAGCTTGGGTGGCACAGCCTACGAGCAGTACTTC
CASSLGGTAYEQYF
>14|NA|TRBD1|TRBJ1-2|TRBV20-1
TGCAGTGCTAGAAAAGGACAGGGAGAGCGGGGCTACACCTTC
CSARKGQGERGYTF
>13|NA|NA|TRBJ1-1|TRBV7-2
TGTGCCAGCAGCACCATTACGAACACTGAAGCTTTCTTT
CASSTITNTEAFF
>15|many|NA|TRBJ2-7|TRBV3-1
TGTGCCAGCAGCCAATTCGGCCAGGCAGCCTACGAGCAGTACTTC
CASSQFGQAAYEQYF
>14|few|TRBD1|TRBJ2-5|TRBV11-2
TGTGCCAGCAGCTCGACAGGGAGCTGGGAGACCCAGTACTTC
CASSSTGSWETQYF
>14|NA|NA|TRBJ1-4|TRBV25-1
TGTGCCAGCAGTGAATTTGAAGACACTGAAAAACTGTTTTTT
CASSEFEDTEKLFF
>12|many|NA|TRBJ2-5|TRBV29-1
TGCAGCGGAAGGACGGGCGGGGAGACCCAGTACTTC
CSGRTGGETQYF
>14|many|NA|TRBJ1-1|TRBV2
TGTGCCAGCAGTATAGGCTCGAGGAACACTGAAGCTTTCTTT
CASSIGSRNTEAFF
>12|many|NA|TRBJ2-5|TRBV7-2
TGTGCCAGCAGCCCTCCAACCGAGACCCAGTACTTC
CASSPPTETQYF
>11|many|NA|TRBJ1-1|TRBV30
TGTGCCTGGAGTGGTCCAACTGAAGCTTTCTTT
CAWSGPTEAFF
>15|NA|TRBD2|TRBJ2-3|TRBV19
TGTGCCAGTAGCACCCCGGGACTAGGAGCAGATACGCAGTATTTT
CASSTPGLGADTQYF
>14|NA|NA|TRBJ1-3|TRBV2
TGTGCCAGCGGCCGGGAGGCCTCCGGAAACACCATATATTTT
CASGREASGNTIYF
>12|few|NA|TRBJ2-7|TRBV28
TGTGCCAGCAGTTTATACCGGGACGAGCAGTACTTC
CASSLYRDEQYF
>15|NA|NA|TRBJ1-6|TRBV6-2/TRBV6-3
TGTGCCAGCAGTTACCCGGGCCTTCCTAATTCACCCCTCCACTTT
CASSYPGLPNSPLHF
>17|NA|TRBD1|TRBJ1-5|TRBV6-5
TGTGCCAGCAGATCGGGACAGGGTACCTCGAGCAATCAGCCCCAGCATTTT
CASRSGQGTSSNQPQHF
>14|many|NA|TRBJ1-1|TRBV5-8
TGTGCCAGCAGCACTGGGGGCATGAACACTGAAGCTTTCTTT
CASSTGGMNTEAFF
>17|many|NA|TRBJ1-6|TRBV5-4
TGTGCCAGCAGCTTGGGGGGCGCGAATGGGCAAAGTTCACCCCTCCACTTT
CASSLGGANGQSSPLHF
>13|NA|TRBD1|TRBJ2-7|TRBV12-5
TGTGCTAGTGGTTTGGGAACAGGGGACGAGCAGTACTTC
CASGLGTGDEQYF